The rows below give T cell receptor beta chains drawn from one sample of a study of blood T cell repertoires in COVID-19. The data were produced by immunoSEQ multiplex PCR, yet TCRdb's version contains in-frame clones alone and is incomplete. Found here are roughly 200,000 clones, 88% of them singletons; the top ten hold roughly 2.7%. The sequenced material came from PBMCs or T cells enriched from blood (not recorded which). The receptors derive from a woman in her 30s who had recovered from COVID-19. Both conserved end residues are part of each CDR3. A D gene is named only where the DNA matches it firmly. Rows may omit the clone size; those that give it use once, few, many or a size class.

>TRBV14|.|TRBJ1-6|.
TGTGCCAGCAGCCGGCCGGGGGACGGCCTCAGCACCCTCCACTTT
CASSRPGDGLSTLHF
>TRBV5-4|TRBD2|TRBJ2-2|.
TGTGCCAGCAGCCCTACGGGGGGGGCGCAGAACACCGGGGAGCTGTTTTTT
CASSPTGGAQNTGELFF
>TRBV9|TRBD1|TRBJ1-2|.
TGTGCCAGCAGCGTAGGGGGGACAGCTAACTATGGCTACACCTTC
CASSVGGTANYGYTF
>TRBV6-5|TRBD1|TRBJ1-2|.
TGTGCCAGCAGTTACGGGGACAGAAACTATGGCTACACCTTC
CASSYGDRNYGYTF
>TRBV9|TRBD2|TRBJ2-3|.
TGTGCCAGCAGCGTAGGGGGAGCGGGGTCCACAGATACGCAGTATTTT
CASSVGGAGSTDTQYF
>TRBV5-1|.|TRBJ1-1|.
TGCGCCAGCAGCTTGGACAGGTCCTCGGGCGCTGAAGCTTTCTTT
CASSLDRSSGAEAFF
>TRBV5-1|TRBD1|TRBJ1-2|few
TGCGCCAGCAGCCTGGACCACGGGACAGGGGCCGACTATGGCTACACCTTC
CASSLDHGTGADYGYTF
>TRBV4-2|.|TRBJ1-2|.
TGTGCCAGCAGCCAAGATTGGAGGTATGGCTACACCTTC
CASSQDWRYGYTF
>TRBV5-6|.|TRBJ1-2|few
TGTGCCAGCAGCTTGGGGGGGCGAAACTATGGCTACACCTTC
CASSLGGRNYGYTF
>TRBV14|TRBD2|TRBJ2-7|few
TGTGCCAGCAGCCAAGTTTTGAAGCCCGGGACTAGCGGGAGTTCCTACGAGCAGTACTTC
CASSQVLKPGTSGSSYEQYF
>TRBV19|TRBD1|TRBJ2-4|.
TGTGCCAGCCGACAGGGATCCCGGGACATTCAGTACTTC
CASRQGSRDIQYF
>TRBV5-1|TRBD2|TRBJ2-3|.
TGCGCCAGCAGCTTGGACGCGGGGGGGCTGTCGGATACGCAGTATTTT
CASSLDAGGLSDTQYF
>TRBV19|TRBD1|TRBJ1-5|.
TGTGCCACCGCGAGGACAGGGATCGATCAGCCCCAGCATTTT
CATARTGIDQPQHF
>TRBV6-5|.|TRBJ1-1|.
TGTGCCAGCAGCCGCCTCCTCGACAGGAACACTGAAGCTTTCTTT
CASSRLLDRNTEAFF
>TRBV4-2|.|TRBJ1-1|.
TGTGCCAGCAGCCAAGATTTTCGGGCGGGTAGTGAAGCTTTCTTT
CASSQDFRAGSEAFF
>TRBV6-5|TRBD1|TRBJ2-3|once
TGTGCCAGCAGGCCCCGGGACAGGGGTACGGATACGCAGTATTTT
CASRPRDRGTDTQYF
>TRBV12-3/TRBV12-4|.|TRBJ1-1|.
TGTGCCAGCAGCCCCGGCCGGGATCGGTTTGCTTTCTTT
CASSPGRDRFAFF
>TRBV21-1|.|TRBJ2-5|.
TGTGCCAGCAGCAGCTCTCCCGCCCCGAGTCCCCAGTACTTC
CASSSSPAPSPQYF
>TRBV7-6|TRBD1|TRBJ1-4|.
TGTGCCAGCAGCTTAAGGGGGCCTAATGAAAAACTGTTTTTT
CASSLRGPNEKLFF
>TRBV6-5|.|TRBJ1-1|.
TGTGCCAGCAGACCCCGGGGGGGGGCCAACACTGAAGCTTTCTTT
CASRPRGGANTEAFF
>TRBV27|.|TRBJ1-2|.
TGTGCCAGCAGTTTTGGGGGGAACTATGGCTACACCTTC
CASSFGGNYGYTF
>TRBV9|TRBD2|TRBJ2-1|.
TGTGCCAGCAGCCCGGGCCCAGCGGGGACCAATGAGCAGTTCTTC
CASSPGPAGTNEQFF
>TRBV9|TRBD1|TRBJ1-2|.
TGTGCCAGCAGTTTAAGCTCAGGGGGCAGCTATGGCTACACCTTC
CASSLSSGGSYGYTF
>TRBV27|.|TRBJ1-5|.
TGTGCCAGCAGTTTGAGTTCCCTTAGCAATCAGCCCCAGCATTTT
CASSLSSLSNQPQHF
>TRBV10-3|.|TRBJ2-5|.
TGTGCCACAGGGCCAGGGGAGACCCAGTACTTC
CATGPGETQYF
>TRBV18|.|TRBJ1-2|.
TGTGCCAGCTCACCATCTGGGGCGCGGGGCTATGGCTACACCTTC
CASSPSGARGYGYTF
>TRBV9|.|TRBJ1-2|.
TGTGCCAGCAGCGTAGGAAGAGGGTATGGCTACACCTTC
CASSVGRGYGYTF
>TRBV11-3|TRBD2|TRBJ2-3|few
TGTGCCAGCAGCCCCAGAGGTAGCGGGGGGGCCGCAGATACGCAGTATTTT
CASSPRGSGGAADTQYF
>TRBV19|TRBD2|TRBJ2-7|.
TGTGCCAGTAGTATAGTCGGGGGGACGTACGAGCAGTACTTC
CASSIVGGTYEQYF
>TRBV7-3|TRBD2|TRBJ2-1|.
TGTGCCAGCAGCTTAGGGCTAGCGGGTCTCAATGAGCAGTTCTTC
CASSLGLAGLNEQFF
>TRBV6-5|.|TRBJ2-2|.
TGTGCCAGCAGTTACTCCCCGGGTAACCGGGAGCTGTTTTTT
CASSYSPGNRELFF
>TRBV12-3/TRBV12-4|.|TRBJ2-1|.
TGTGCCAGCAGTTTAGATGGCGGCAATGAGCAGTTCTTC
CASSLDGGNEQFF
>TRBV19|.|TRBJ2-5|.
TGTGCCAGTGGGGCGGGGGAGACCCAGTACTTC
CASGAGETQYF
>TRBV19|TRBD1|TRBJ1-5|.
TGTGCCAGTAGTAGGTATACAGGGGCCTCCAATCAGCCCCAGCATTTT
CASSRYTGASNQPQHF
>TRBV5-1|TRBD2|TRBJ2-7|.
TGCGCCAGCACCCTCAGACTAGCGGGGGGCCACGAGCAGTACTTC
CASTLRLAGGHEQYF
>TRBV11-3|TRBD1|TRBJ2-1|.
TGTGCCAGCAGCTTTGACAGGGATGAGCAGTTCTTC
CASSFDRDEQFF
>TRBV4-3|.|TRBJ1-1|.
TGCGCCAGCAGCCAAGATCGGGGATTCACTGAAGCTTTCTTT
CASSQDRGFTEAFF
>TRBV4-1|.|TRBJ1-1|once
TGCGCCAGCAGCCGGGGAGGGACGAACACTGAAGCTTTCTTT
CASSRGGTNTEAFF
>TRBV11-2|.|TRBJ2-2|.
TGTGCCAGCAGCCCGAGACTAGGGACAGAGAACACCGGGGAGCTGTTTTTT
CASSPRLGTENTGELFF
>TRBV6-5|.|TRBJ1-5|.
TGTGCCAGCAACAGGGCCAATCAGCCCCAGCATTTT
CASNRANQPQHF
>TRBV7-9|TRBD1|TRBJ1-3|.
TGTGCCAGCAGCCGACAGGGAGCCTCTGGAAACACCATATATTTT
CASSRQGASGNTIYF
>TRBV4-2|TRBD1|TRBJ1-2|.
TGTGCCAGCAGCCAGGATTGGGACAGGGGAGGCGGCTACACCTTC
CASSQDWDRGGGYTF
>TRBV4-1|.|TRBJ1-3|.
TGCGCCAGCAGCCAAGCCGTTCATGTCAGGGGAAGAATAGGAAACACCATATATTTT
CASSQAVHVRGRIGNTIYF
>TRBV7-9|.|TRBJ2-3|once
TGTGCCAGCAGCCCCTATAGCCGCGGGACGGTGAGCACAGATACGCAGTATTTT
CASSPYSRGTVSTDTQYF
>TRBV24-1|.|TRBJ1-2|.
TGTGCCACCAGTGACGGCTATGGCTACACCTTC
CATSDGYGYTF
>TRBV6-5|.|TRBJ2-7|.
TGTGCCAGCAGTTACTCCCGGGGTTGGAACGAGCAGTACTTC
CASSYSRGWNEQYF
>TRBV5-1|TRBD2|TRBJ2-3|.
TGCGCCAGCAGCTTGGAGGGACTAGACATAGATACGCAGTATTTT
CASSLEGLDIDTQYF
>TRBV2|.|TRBJ2-7|.
TGTGCCAGCAAGGACAAGGGCCAGAACTACGAGCAGTACTTC
CASKDKGQNYEQYF
>TRBV10-3|.|TRBJ1-5|.
TGTGCCATCAACCCGACCAGGTATAGCAATCAGCCCCAGCATTTT
CAINPTRYSNQPQHF
>TRBV7-9|TRBD1|TRBJ1-2|.
TGTGCCAGCAGCGGATGGGACAGGGGCTATGGCTACACCTTC
CASSGWDRGYGYTF
>TRBV5-4|TRBD1|TRBJ1-4|.
TGTGCCAGCAGCTCGGGACAGGGCCCAACTAATGAAAAACTGTTTTTT
CASSSGQGPTNEKLFF